These 6 T cell receptor beta chains were sequenced from one sample in a study of OX40 agonist ivuxolimab in advanced cancers. The repertoire was sequenced with immunoSEQ multiplex PCR; TCRdb's copy has only in-frame clones and lacks some. The table lists 30,000 to 40,000 clones, about 82% of them singletons. Sample: CD4+ or CD8+ T cells sorted from blood, taken in a trial of the OX40 agonist ivuxolimab. The receptors here all came from an adult with an advanced solid tumor such as melanoma, head and neck, liver or kidney cancer.

The chain joins TRBV6-1 to TRBJ2-3; perhaps TRBD2 as D (5 bases). The CDR3 is 13 residues long. Deletions cut 6 bases from V and 6 bases from J, with 13 bases between. Germline CDR1 is MNHNS and CDR2 is SASEGT. The chain's CDR3 is CASRGLAPDTQYF. CDR3 nucleotides: TGTGCCAGCAGAGGGCTAGCACCCGATACGCAGTATTTT.

This clone appeared a single time. The chain uses TRBV2 and TRBJ2-1; the match to TRBD2 covers 11 bases. Germline CDR1 is SNHLY and CDR2 is FYNNEI. Trimming cost V 11 bases and J 12 bases; bases outside gene matches: 9. This CDR3 is built from 12 residues. The CDR3 is CASRGTSGLQFF. CDR3 nucleotide sequence: TGTGCCTCCCGAGGGACTAGCGGCCTGCAGTTCTTC.

V usage is TRBV18 and J usage is TRBJ1-5; TRBD1 aligns across 9 bases. The trim removed 5 bases at V and 5 bases at J, leaving 4 bases unmatched. Germline V CDR1 and CDR2: KGHSH, LQKENI. The CDR3 runs 14 residues. The CDR3: CASSTGQGYQPQHF. As DNA, the CDR3 is TGTGCCAGCTCAACGGGACAGGGCTATCAGCCCCAGCATTTT.

The chain has TRBV7-7 and TRBJ2-2, with D perhaps matching TRBD1 (6 bases). V lost 4 bases to trimming and J lost 0 bases, with 12 bases between them. CDR3 length: 16 residues. Per germline, CDR1 SSHAT and CDR2 FNYEAQ (reference sequence). This chain's CDR3 is CASSYSDRANTGELFF. The CDR3 DNA sequence: TGTGCCAGCAGCTACTCGGACAGAGCGAACACCGGGGAGCTGTTTTTT.

The chain couples TRBV15 to TRBJ2-5; 8 bases fit TRBD1. Germline lookup yields CDR1 LNHNV and CDR2 YYDKDF (reference sequence). The CDR3 consists of 15 residues. Trimming at V came to 0 bases and at J to 5 bases, leaving 5 bases not matched to a gene. This chain's CDR3 is CATSRDWGQEETQYF. The CDR3 nucleotides read TGTGCCACCAGCAGAGATTGGGGACAGGAGGAGACCCAGTACTTC.

This clone was seen only once. V usage is TRBV7-9 and J usage is TRBJ2-1, with D unclear. CDR1 is SEHNR, CDR2 FQNEAQ, per germline (reference sequence). V was pared by 4 bases and J by 9 bases, with 10 bases between. The CDR3 has 12 amino acids. CDR3 DNA: TGTGCCAGCAGCTCCCTTATCCCTGAGCAGTTCTTC. It yields the protein CASSSLIPEQFF.